This T cell receptor (beta chain) comes out of a study of beta chain features in type 1 diabetes. Concerning this clone itself: What it binds is unknown.

Germline V CDR1 and CDR2: PRHDT, FYEKMQ (reference sequence). V was trimmed by 5 bases and J by 1 base, leaving 12 bases between them. There are 14 residues in the CDR3. Study-wide points: Researchers reported that naive, central memory and Treg TCRB repertoires appeared more similar in patients than in healthy donors. When cDNA is sequenced, cells with high TCR expression could be over-represented. Researchers report that Type 1 diabetes patients had moderately but significantly shorter TCRB CDR3s across all four CD4+ subsets. Any HLA effect on TCRB rearrangement was left unresolved by small sub-analyses.

The isolated RNA, all of it, was reverse transcribed, so expressed TCRB transcripts were what got sequenced. Assay: immunoSEQ multiplex PCR; the TCRdb copy retains only in-frame clones and omits some. The table lists 120,000 or so clones, approximately 15% of them singletons. The sample consisted of central memory CD4+ T cells from blood. The gene calls are TRBV13 and TRBJ2-7; perhaps TRBD2 as D (5 bases). The clonotype comes from a man younger than 30 with type 1 diabetes. CDR3 DNA sequence: TGTGCCAGCAGCCGTCTTAGCGTTTCCTACGAGCAGTACTTC. This encodes CASSRLSVSYEQYF. Using reference TRBV13 and TRBJ2-7 for the parts outside the CDR3, the full variable domain is AAGVIQSPRHLIKEKRETATLKCYPIPRHDTVYWYQQGPGQDPQFLISFYEKMQSDKGSIPDRFSAQQFSDYHSELNMSSLELGDSALYFCASSRLSVSYEQYFGPGTRLTVT.